The 14 T cell receptor beta chains in this list originate from one sample, sequenced in a study of T cell responses to AZD1222 COVID-19 vaccine. Libraries were prepared by immunoSEQ multiplex PCR; TCRdb keeps only in-frame clonotypes and omits some of them. The repertoire has 65,000 to 90,000 clones, approximately 89% of them found once; the top ten carry approximately 9.3%. The sample was peripheral blood, taken 28 days after the second AZD1222 dose. The receptors originated from an adult who received the AZD1222 COVID-19 vaccine.

The rearrangement uses TRBV24-1 and TRBJ2-1; D perhaps matches TRBD1 (6 bases). The CDR3 extends over 19 amino acids. The V gene's germline CDR1 is KGHDR and CDR2 SFDVKD. V lost 5 bases to trimming and J lost 3 bases, with 25 bases between them. As DNA, the CDR3 is TGTGCCACCAGTGGTGTTGACCTTCAGGGGACCAACTACTACAATGAGCAGTTCTTC. Its translation is CATSGVDLQGTNYYNEQFF.

This chain connects TRBV7-6 to TRBJ2-6; D is perhaps TRBD1 (5 bases). The germline V and J ends were trimmed by 8 bases and 4 bases, with 12 bases remaining between them. The germline gives CDR1 SGHVS, CDR2 FNYEAQ. The CDR3 consists of 14 residues. CDR3 region: CASQGVPGANVLTF. In DNA form, the CDR3 reads TGTGCCAGCCAAGGGGTCCCCGGGGCCAACGTCCTGACTTTC.

This clone was counted only a few times. CDR3 sequence: CASSPSRWGNQPQHF. The CDR3 nucleotides read TGTGCCAGCAGTCCCTCGCGATGGGGCAATCAGCCCCAGCATTTT. This chain uses TRBV27 with TRBJ1-5, with D unclear. The CDR3 is 15 amino acids. Germline V gene data show CDR1 as MNHEY and CDR2 as SMNVEV (reference sequence). V lost 5 bases and J lost 2, with 13 bases in between.

The table lists this clone with a count of one. The rearrangement links TRBV6-6 to TRBJ1-5; a weak D match, TRBD1 (6 bases). This CDR3 is 14 amino acids long. CDR1 MNHNY and CDR2 SVGAGI come from the germline V gene (reference sequence). Deletions cut 6 bases from V and 3 bases from J, with 12 bases between. The CDR3 reads CASRSGQINQPQHF. The DNA for the CDR3 is TGTGCCAGCAGGAGCGGACAGATCAATCAGCCCCAGCATTTT.

This sequence joins TRBV19 and TRBJ1-2; 9 bases fit TRBD1. The CDR3 spans 16 residues. From germline, CDR1 is LNHDA and CDR2 SQIVND (reference sequence). Trimming removed 5 bases from V and 4 bases from J; junction bases left unmatched: 11. CDR3 loop: CASSQTGTGTLYGYTF. CDR3 nucleotides: TGTGCCAGTAGTCAAACCGGGACAGGGACCCTCTATGGCTACACCTTC.

This chain uses TRBV4-3 with TRBJ2-2, with 10 positions matching TRBD2. Unmatched junction bases numbered 4, after V lost 2 bases and J lost 1 base. CDR3 length: 17 residues. Germline-derived CDR1 and CDR2 are LGHNA and YSLEER. The DNA of the CDR3 is TGCGCCAGCAGCCAATCTGCTAGCGGGGGGAACACCGGGGAGCTGTTTTTT. It encodes CASSQSASGGNTGELFF.

The V gene is TRBV2, the J gene TRBJ1-3; D is undetermined. V lost 1 base to trimming and J lost 9 bases, with 19 bases between them. The CDR3 sequence is 16 residues long. Germline loops: CDR1 SNHLY, CDR2 FYNNEI. Written as DNA, the CDR3 is TGTGCCAGCAGTGAAGAACTCCCGGGGAGCGCGGGCACCATATATTTT. Residues: CASSEELPGSAGTIYF. The variable domain in full, completed from reference TRBV2 and TRBJ1-3, reads EPEVTQTPSHQVTQMGQEVILRCVPISNHLYFYWYRQILGQKVEFLVSFYNNEISEKSEIFDDQFSVERPDGSNFTLKIRSTKLEDSAMYFCASSEELPGSAGTIYFGEGSWLTVV.

In its sample, this clone was seen a few times. The rearrangement joins TRBV2 to TRBJ1-2; no clear D. The V end was cut by 7 bases, the J end by 3 bases, with 9 bases between. CDR1 and CDR2 from the germline V gene are SNHLY and FYNNEI. This CDR3 is 12 amino acids long. CDR3 in DNA: TGTGCCAGCACTCCCCGGGACTATGGCTACACCTTC. Translated: CASTPRDYGYTF.

CDR3 coding DNA: TGTGCCACCAGTGATCCTGGGGGCACAGAGACCCAGTACTTC. Its translation is CATSDPGGTETQYF. This rearrangement joins TRBV24-1 to TRBJ2-5; weak D call: TRBD1 (6 bases). The CDR3 covers 14 residues. Trimming left V 3 bases short and J 4 bases short, with 11 bases between. Germline V CDR1 and CDR2: KGHDR, SFDVKD.

The chain couples TRBV19 to TRBJ1-1, with D hard to call. The V end lost 3 bases, the J end lost 0 bases, and 8 bases lay between the germline ends. The CDR3 runs to 14 residues. Germline V gene sequence: CDR1 LNHDA, CDR2 SQIVND (reference sequence). In DNA form, the CDR3 reads TGTGCCAGTAGTATTGAAGGGTTGAACACTGAAGCTTTCTTT. Protein: CASSIEGLNTEAFF. The full variable domain, in which reference TRBV19 and TRBJ1-1 provide the parts outside the CDR3, is DGGITQSPKYLFRKEGQNVTLSCEQNLNHDAMYWYRQDPGQGLRLIYYSQIVNDFQKGDIAEGYSVSREKKESFPLTVTSAQKNPTAFYLCASSIEGLNTEAFFGQGTRLTVV.

The gene calls are TRBV15 and TRBJ1-1; 8 bases match TRBD1. The ends lost 3 bases at V and 0 bases at J; junction bases unmatched: 3. In germline, CDR1 is LNHNV, CDR2 YYDKDF (reference sequence). This CDR3 spans 15 amino acids. The CDR3 bases are TGTGCCACCAGCAGGGCGACAGGGGTGAACACTGAAGCTTTCTTT. The encoded protein is CATSRATGVNTEAFF.

This rearrangement joins TRBV4-1 to TRBJ2-7; D is possibly TRBD1 (6 bases). This CDR3 comprises 14 residues. V lost 1 base to trimming and J lost 4 bases, with 11 bases between them. Germline V gene lookup returns CDR1 MGHRA and CDR2 YSYEKL. CDR3 region: CASSQARGRYEQYF. Here the CDR3 DNA reads TGCGCCAGCAGCCAAGCCAGGGGCAGGTACGAGCAGTACTTC.

This clone appeared a few times. This chain links TRBV3-1 (or the pseudogene TRBV3-2) with TRBJ2-7; D is unclear. The germline V and J ends were trimmed by 4 bases and 2 bases, with 3 bases remaining between them. Germline CDR1 and CDR2: LGHDT and YNNKEL (reference sequence). This CDR3 comprises 11 residues. CDR3 bases: TGTGCCAGCAGCCGCACCTACGAGCAGTACGTC. Translating it yields CASSRTYEQYV.

The chain is built from TRBV4-1 and TRBJ1-2; D is ambiguous. Trimming cost V 0 bases and J 7 bases, with 15 bases left between them. The CDR3 sequence is 15 residues long. Germline lookup yields CDR1 MGHRA and CDR2 YSYEKL. The CDR3: CASSQDQSGFGGYTF. CDR3 DNA sequence: TGCGCCAGCAGCCAAGATCAGTCGGGGTTCGGTGGCTACACCTTC.